These 4 T cell receptor beta chains came from one sample sequenced in a study of T cell responses to AZD1222 COVID-19 vaccine. This table comes from immunoSEQ multiplex PCR, and its TCRdb copy is limited to in-frame clones, with some not included. Among roughly 130,000 clones listed, 90% to 95% were seen once. Sequences were derived from peripheral blood, sampled on day 0 of AZD1222 vaccination. Receptor source: an adult in good health.

This chain connects TRBV7-2 to TRBJ2-1; 8 bases map to TRBD2. Germline CDR1 is SGHTA and CDR2 is FQGNSA. The CDR3 has 16 amino acids. The ends lost 5 bases at V and 4 bases at J; junction bases unmatched: 10. The CDR3 DNA sequence: TGTGCCAGCAGCCCTCCCGCGGTAGCGGGGTACAATGAGCAGTTCTTC. It is translated as CASSPPAVAGYNEQFF.

This clone is a singleton in its sample. The genes are TRBV12-3 or TRBV12-4 and TRBJ1-6; D is undetermined. The CDR3 runs 13 residues. The germline V and J ends were trimmed by 2 bases and 5 bases, with 4 bases remaining between them. CDR3 region: CASSLQDNSPLHF. CDR3 nucleotide sequence: TGTGCCAGCAGTTTACAAGATAATTCACCCCTCCACTTT.

Remarks on this clone: The identical CDR3 is also encoded by other nucleotide sequences in the sample. The rearrangement links TRBV20-1 to TRBJ2-5; D is ambiguous. The CDR3 totals 11 residues. Germline-derived CDR1 and CDR2 are DFQATT and SNEGSKA (reference sequence). Trimming stripped 3 bases from V and 1 base from J, with 3 bases between. CDR3 region: CSARGQETQYF. CDR3 in DNA: TGCAGTGCTAGGGGCCAAGAGACCCAGTACTTC.

The chain links TRBV27 to TRBJ1-1, with 8 positions matching TRBD1. CDR3 length equals 15 residues. CDR1 is MNHEY and CDR2 is SMNVEV in the germline V gene (reference sequence). V lost 3 bases to trimming and J lost 3 bases; unmatched junction nucleotides: 6. The CDR3 region is CASSFQGARDTEAFF. CDR3 DNA sequence: TGTGCCAGCAGTTTCCAGGGGGCGCGGGACACTGAAGCTTTCTTT.